This TCR beta chain was profiled in a study of blood T cells in healthy people across ages (dated by TCRdb to the mid-2010s). Study-level background: In model experiments, template switching captured about one uniquely barcoded TCR beta cDNA molecule for every two T cells. To avoid experimental bias, donors of different ages were spread randomly across the sequencing lanes. Using deep sequencing normalized with unique cDNA molecular identifiers, the study measured how TCR beta repertoire diversity changes with age. Two additional independent replicas of 1 million unique cDNA reads from the same blood draw were analyzed for two donors (one aged 18 to 30 and one aged 80 or older). Four age groups were formed from the donors: young (average approximately 15 years), middle-aged (approximately 39), aged (around 62) and long-lived (about 80). Overall results and qualifications from the work: Compared with the aged group, the long-lived group had more naive CD4+ T cells, fewer expanded clones and increased TCR diversity, a pattern suggesting age selection. Because the CMV infection status of the donors was unknown, age-related changes in expanded clonotypes may potentially have been confounded. Total diversity estimates from one million sequenced T cells were considered lower bounds and underestimates. A strong correlation was found between observed TCR beta diversity and the percentage of naive T cells measured by flow cytometry. As age increased, observed TCR beta diversity per million T cells dropped in a roughly linear way, and a significant reduction was already evident by age about 40. Conclusive comparison of naive and antigen-experienced compartments was prevented by the profiling of bulk unsorted PBMCs.

Library preparation used 5' RACE. Sequencing was carried out with an Illumina HiSeq 2500. A second roughly 6 to 11 cycle PCR used a sample-barcoded 5' primer and a J-beta primer mix. A template-switch 5' adaptor carrying 12 random nucleotides introduced a unique molecular identifier onto each TCR beta cDNA molecule. Each sample yielded at least 2.5 million CDR3-containing paired-end reads. First-strand cDNA was synthesized from all RNA with the Mint cDNA synthesis kit, primed by a TRBC-specific oligonucleotide. After uracil-DNA glycosylase treatment, a first 18-cycle PCR used universal primers M1SS and BC2_uni_R on all cDNA. In the source study's methods: Each sample was normalized by randomly selecting 1 million high-quality reads, each carrying a distinct molecular identifier. Instead of being binned into consensus sequences, reads with shared molecular identifiers were discarded. CDR3 identification, clonotype clustering and error correction used MiTCR with a Q25 quality threshold and the strictest error-elimination algorithm. A nonparametric unseen species model with Euler transformation was used to estimate a lower bound on total TCR beta diversity. TCRdb's own reprocessing of the public reads used fastp at Q25 and MiXCR and kept productive beta chains. Each CDR3 protein appears once, grouped with its most common genes and DNA. In this record, the V and J calls reflect TCRdb's handling and not the investigators' own analysis. Across this sample there are roughly 790,000 distinct CDR3 sequences, with roughly 44% seen only once. Of the sample, 20% to 25% is held by the ten largest clones.

The donors were around 39 Caucasian individuals from Russia, aged 6 to 90 years, who were systemically healthy. Approximately 9.7 milliliters of peripheral blood were drawn from each donor into EDTA-treated Vacutainer tubes. Ficoll-Paque density-gradient centrifugation was used to isolate PBMCs, with at least 6 million per sample. Total RNA was extracted from PBMCs with Trizol reagent, with at least 5 micrograms obtained per sample. Naive CD45RAhigh/CD27high T cell percentages were measured by flow cytometry on a PBMC aliquot from every donor. Reading the germline V gene gives CDR1 SGDLS and CDR2 YYNGEE. Relative to germline, V is missing 4 bases and J is missing 7 bases, with 10 bases of the junction outside any gene match. The CDR3 runs 17 amino acids, cysteine and phenylalanine included. Solely the CDR3 DNA is kept, with 51 bases framed from the first base. This clonotype turned up a few times. Its antigen has not been determined. No much larger clonotype is one base removed from it; base qualities were not supplied.

The origin of this receptor is a woman between 55 and 75 years old in good health. This chain is built from TRBV9 and TRBJ2-1, and TRBD2 matches 14 of the central bases. Sequenced input: blood. DNA sequence: TGTGCCAGCAGCACTGGGACTAGCGGGAGTATGGTAAATGAGCAGTTCTTC. Its protein is CASSTGTSGSMVNEQFF.